This record concerns one T cell receptor (beta chain) sequence. Cohort 3 donors were reported recovered after two negative PCRs, clearance, or symptom resolution. This sample is part of a study of blood T cell repertoires in COVID-19. Across the study: Researchers got acute and convalescent COVID-19 samples from the United States, Italy and Spain. T cells, B-cell-depleted T cells, or PBMCs provided the cDNA or gDNA that served as material.

The table came from immunoSEQ multiplex PCR; TCRdb's copy has only in-frame clones and leaves some out. Counted here are around 200,000 clones, around 90% occurring once; the ten biggest clones make up around 1.3%. Trimming pared 5 bases from V and 3 bases from J, leaving 14 bases between. The CDR3 sequence is 15 residues long. Germline V gives CDR1 KGHSH, CDR2 LQKENI. This clonotype was sampled from a man aged 25 to 45 who had recovered from COVID-19. The V and J genes are TRBV18 and TRBJ2-1; possible D gene TRBD2, 6 bases. Material: PBMCs or T cells enriched from blood (not recorded which). The CDR3 DNA reads TGTGCCAGCTCATCCGTCGGGGGAAACTACAATGAGCAGTTCTTC. Amino acid sequence: CASSSVGGNYNEQFF.